Below, one T cell receptor beta chain is given with its context. Its antigen remains unidentified. Method: immunoSEQ multiplex PCR; TCRdb's copy keeps in-frame clones and lacks some. This sample carries 25,000 to 30,000 clones, roughly 77% of them seen once, and the ten largest clones take 33%. V trimming: 5 bases; J trimming: 3 bases; junction bases outside the gene matches: 6. Germline V gene sequence: CDR1 MNHEY, CDR2 SMNVEV (reference sequence). CDR3 length: 14 residues. The cohort excluded patients with autoimmune disease history or systemic immunosuppression. The data are from a study of OX40 agonist ivuxolimab in advanced cancers. Overall study context: Partial response was recorded in three patients: one hepatocellular carcinoma and two cutaneous melanoma cases. Whole-study findings and limits: Clones of CD4+ and CD8+ blood T cells grew by week 6 at doses of 0.1 to 3.0 mg/kg.

The clonotype originates from an adult with an advanced solid tumor such as melanoma, head and neck, liver or kidney cancer. Sequencing was performed on CD4+ or CD8+ T cells sorted from blood, taken in a trial of the OX40 agonist ivuxolimab. The chain links TRBV27 to TRBJ1-2; 7 bases match TRBD1. For the CDR3, the DNA is TGTGCCAGCAGTGCCACGACAGGGTACTATGGCTACACCTTC. This translates into CASSATTGYYGYTF.